This TCR beta chain appears in the sequencing data of a study of regulatory T cells in long-lasting Graves disease. General study results and limits: Preferential use of TRBV28, TRBJ1-2 and TRBJ2-5 was seen in persistent disease. New patients shared roughly 1,000 public clonotypes, fewer than the approximately 2,500 shared by persistent patients. Persistent Graves' patients had lower TCR diversity than newly diagnosed ones.

CDR3-region Arm-PCR and iRepertoire HTBI primers produced the TCR beta libraries. MiXCR, run by TCRdb on the multiplex PCR reads, gives a single entry per CDR3 protein. Of 250,000 to 400,000 distinct CDR3 sequences in the sample, approximately 20% were seen once. Time point of the sample: newly diagnosed GD, antithyroid drugs for less than 3 months. RNA from PBMCs was the source of the TCR library. Approximately 10-milliliter peripheral blood samples went into EDTA tubes. This clonotype came up many times. No antigen is known for it. The CDR3 sequence is 14 residues long. CDR1 and CDR2 (germline): MNHNS, SASEGT. The ends lost 9 bases at V and 1 base at J; junction bases unmatched: 7.

The chain links TRBV6-1 to TRBJ2-7; 9 bases align to TRBD1. The TCR was taken from a female donor with Graves disease. The specimen comprised peripheral blood mononuclear cells (PBMCs), sampled at new diagnosis, from a patient treated with antithyroid drugs. Written as DNA, the CDR3 is TGTGCCAGTAAGCCCGGGACAGGGTCCTACGAGCAGTACTTC. This sequence encodes CASKPGTGSYEQYF.